Sequencing of this T cell receptor (beta chain) was carried out in a study of blood T cells in healthy people across ages (dated by TCRdb to the mid-2010s). About the investigation overall: In model experiments, template switching captured about one uniquely barcoded TCR beta cDNA molecule for every two T cells. Age-related changes in TCR beta repertoire diversity were measured in the study by deep sequencing normalized with unique cDNA molecular identifiers. Donors were grouped into four age groups: young (average approximately 16 years), middle-aged (39), aged (about 59) and long-lived (less than 85). For two donors (one aged 18 to 30 and one aged 80 or older), the study analyzed two additional independent replicas of 1 million unique cDNA reads from the same blood draw. What the research found in general, with its limitations: Observed TCR beta diversity per million T cells fell roughly linearly with age, and a significant reduction was already apparent by age around 40. Observed TCR beta diversity correlated strongly with the percentage of naive T cells measured by flow cytometry. Compared with the aged group, the long-lived group had more naive CD4+ T cells, fewer expanded clones and increased TCR diversity, suggesting age selection. Bulk unsorted PBMC profiling prevented conclusive comparison of naive and antigen-experienced compartments. The CMV infection status of donors was not known, potentially confounding age-related changes in expanded clonotypes. Estimates of total diversity based on one million sequenced T cells were regarded as lower bounds and as underestimates.

The donors were roughly 39 Caucasian individuals from Russia, aged roughly 6 to 100 years, who were systemically healthy. Approximately 10 milliliters of peripheral blood were collected from each donor into EDTA-treated Vacutainer tubes. Ficoll-Paque density-gradient centrifugation was used to isolate PBMCs, with at least 6.5 million per sample. Trizol reagent was used to extract total RNA from the PBMCs, yielding at least 5 micrograms per sample. For every donor, an aliquot of PBMCs went through flow cytometry to measure the percentages of naive CD45RAhigh/CD27high T cells. Sequences SGHDT (CDR1) and YYEEEE (CDR2) are obtained from the germline V gene. The CDR3 numbers 15 residues from cysteine through phenylalanine. CDR3 DNA is the only sequence kept; it has 45 bases, read in frame from the first base. V was cut back by 1 base and J by 0 bases, leaving a gap of 8 bases between them. In regard to this clonotype: The antigen this receptor binds is unknown. Base qualities are not recorded, but no much larger clone differs from it by a single base.

Libraries were made using 5' RACE. The sequencer listed for this sample is Illumina HiSeq 2500. A second PCR of roughly 6 to 11 cycles was run with a J-beta primer mix and a sample-barcoded 5' primer. A unique molecular identifier was introduced onto each TCR beta cDNA molecule by a template-switch 5' adaptor carrying 12 random nucleotides. At least 2.5 million CDR3-containing paired-end reads were obtained from each sample. The Mint cDNA synthesis kit, primed by a TRBC-specific oligonucleotide, was used to synthesize first-strand cDNA from all RNA. All cDNA was treated with uracil-DNA glycosylase and then went through a first 18-cycle PCR with the universal primers M1SS and BC2_uni_R. Processing in the source paper ran as follows. For normalization, 1 million high-quality reads were randomly selected from each sample, with every read carrying a distinct molecular identifier. Reads with shared molecular identifiers were discarded instead of being binned into consensus sequences. MiTCR, run with a Q25 quality threshold and the strictest error-elimination algorithm, handled CDR3 identification, clonotype clustering and error correction. Lower-bound total TCR beta diversity was estimated with a nonparametric unseen species model using Euler transformation. TCRdb reprocessed the public reads (quality trimming at Q25 with fastp, clone calling with MiXCR) and kept in-frame beta chains. Rows with one shared CDR3 protein collapse into an entry with the most common genes and DNA. What appears here as the V and J calls and clone size reflects TCRdb's work, not the paper's. The sample records some 760,000 distinct CDR3 sequences, 25% of which are singletons. The ten largest clonotypes hold 8% to 10% of the sample.

The sample was also reused in another study, on T cells of mothers and their children. That second report states: Nine systemically healthy Caucasian individuals served as donors, namely three mothers together with their six children. cDNA synthesis consumed the entire amount of extracted RNA, loaded at around 1.5 ug RNA in each 15 ul reaction. Sample barcodes and 2-4 random nucleotides were added via the M1S primer in the second PCR. Each mother yielded over 9 million TCR beta CDR3 reads and each child a few million reads. Thymic selection similarly shapes TCR recombination output in related and unrelated pairs, with minor effect from inherited differences. Normalized repertoire overlap was always slightly but never significantly higher in related than unrelated mother-child pairs. No persistent microchimeric T cell clones were found, with a detection sensitivity of approximately 100 clones per million clonotypes. Deep NGS was used in the study to compare the TCR beta repertoires of mothers and children and to look for features that separate related mother-child pairs from unrelated individuals. The mean age was 40 +/- 4 years for the mothers and around 11 +/- 4 years for the children. After adapters were ligated using NEBNext reagents, the libraries underwent 100+100 nt paired-end sequencing on an Illumina HiSeq 2000. Mother and child libraries were prepared a month apart and sequenced in separate runs to prevent cross-contamination. Each donor had between about 450,000 and 2,200,000 distinct TCR beta clonotypes identified. Naive TCR beta clonotypes were estimated from low-frequency clonotypes matched to each donor's FACS-determined naive share, without sorting.

This chain is built from TRBV5-6 and TRBJ2-4, with the D gene not clear enough to name. Sequenced input: blood. This sequence was found in a boy aged 5-17 years in good health. DNA sequence: TGTGCCAGCAGCTTGAAGTTCTTAGCCAAAAACATTCAGTACTTC. Translated, this is CASSLKFLAKNIQYF.